The 16 T cell receptor beta chains below come from one sample, sequenced in a study of spatial heterogeneity in lung cancer. TCRdb analysed the 5' RACE reads with MiXCR anew, one entry per CDR3 protein. Of about 19,000 distinct CDR3 sequences detected, approximately 9.1% appear once; the ten largest clones hold 35% to 45%. Time point described: blood at routine non-recurrence follow-up after resection. Source: PBMCs, taken at follow-up. Receptors originate from a female donor with early-stage non-small cell lung cancer.

This chain joins TRBV28 and TRBJ2-3, with 8 positions matching TRBD1. CDR3 length: 14 residues. Germline V gene data show CDR1 as MDHEN and CDR2 as SYDVKM. V lost 7 bases, J lost 4 bases, and 7 bases stayed unmatched. Here the CDR3 reads CASKGTGGPDTQYF. As DNA, the CDR3 is TGTGCCAGCAAAGGGACAGGTGGCCCAGATACGCAGTATTTT.

The chain joins TRBV12-3 or TRBV12-4 to TRBJ1-4; 7 bases line up with TRBD1. With 5 bases clipped from V and 5 bases from J, the junction kept 8 bases outside the gene matches. This CDR3 is 15 amino acids long. The CDR3 region is CASSRRQGGNEKLFF. CDR3 bases: TGTGCCAGCAGTCGGCGACAGGGTGGGAATGAAAAACTGTTTTTT.

This clonotype was seen more than once but under ten times. The gene calls are TRBV5-4 and TRBJ1-6, with D unclear. Deletions cut 1 base from V and 9 bases from J, with 14 bases between. The germline V gene has CDR1 SGHNT and CDR2 YYREEE (reference sequence). CDR3 length equals 15 residues. The DNA for the CDR3 is TGTGCCAGCAGCTTGCTTTCGGCGGGATTTTCACCCCTCCACTTT. It is translated as CASSLLSAGFSPLHF.

This clonotype was seen ten or more times. The chain couples TRBV5-4 to TRBJ2-5; D remains ambiguous. The V and J ends lost 5 bases and 4 bases respectively, with 9 bases between them. The V gene's germline CDR1 is SGHNT and CDR2 YYREEE (reference sequence). The CDR3 consists of 12 residues. CDR3 sequence reads: CASSDPGETQYF. As DNA, the CDR3 is TGTGCCAGCAGTGATCCCGGAGAGACCCAGTACTTC. Full variable domain (outside the CDR3, taken from reference TRBV5-4 and TRBJ2-5): ETGVTQSPTHLIKTRGQQVTLRCSSQSGHNTVSWYQQALGQGPQFIFQYYREEENGRGNFPPRFSGLQFPNYSSELNVNALELDDSALYLCASSDPGETQYFGPGTRLLVL.

This clonotype is judged medium-sized (0.01 to 0.1%). A junction end diverges from the germline sequence, so it may reflect a read error. The gene calls are TRBV7-2 and TRBJ2-1, with unresolved D. The CDR3 extends over 13 amino acids. CDR1 is SGHTA, CDR2 FQGNSA, per germline. DNA for the CDR3: TGTGCCAGCTGCTTGAGGCGAGACAATGAGCAGTTCTTC. It translates to CASCLRRDNEQFF. Drawing the rest from reference TRBV7-2 and TRBJ2-1, the complete variable domain is GAGVSQSPSNKVTEKGKDVELRCDPISGHTALYWYRQSLGQGLEFLIYFQGNSAPDKSGLPSDRFSAERTGGSVSTLTIQRTQQEDSAVYLCASCLRRDNEQFFGPGTRLTVL.

This chain joins TRBV6-5 and TRBJ1-6; the D is unclear. CDR1 is MNHEY and CDR2 is SVGAGI in the germline V gene. V was shortened by 0 bases and J by 7 bases, with 13 bases between the two germline ends. The CDR3 contains 16 residues. CDR3 nucleotide sequence: TGTGCCAGCAGTTACTCAAAGGGCCAAGGAAATTCACCCCTCCACTTT. It encodes CASSYSKGQGNSPLHF.

This clonotype was seen at least ten times. The gene calls are TRBV27 and TRBJ2-7, with 8 bases aligning to TRBD1. The CDR3 contains 17 residues. CDR1 is MNHEY, CDR2 SMNVEV, per germline (reference sequence). The J segment lost 1 base and the V segment lost 1 base, leaving 9 bases of the junction unmatched. CDR3 protein: CASSLLSPGQGSYEQYF. CDR3 in DNA: TGTGCCAGCAGTTTATTAAGCCCAGGACAGGGATCCTACGAGCAGTACTTC.

This clonotype is medium-sized. The gene calls are TRBV10-3 and TRBJ1-3; D perhaps matches TRBD1 (5 bases). The germline gives CDR1 ENHRY, CDR2 SYGVKD. The CDR3 loop spans 18 amino acids. Deletions cut 8 bases from V and 3 bases from J, with 26 bases between. The CDR3 spells CAIRTLSGKRVHGNTIYF. The CDR3 DNA reads as TGTGCCATCCGTACTTTGTCAGGGAAACGAGTTCATGGAAACACCATATATTTT.

This clonotype was observed at least ten times. V and J are TRBV6-6 and TRBJ1-5, with a tentative D call TRBD1 (5 bases). Germline-derived CDR1 and CDR2 are MNHNY and SVGAGI (reference sequence). V lost 3 bases, J lost 7 bases, and 16 bases lay in between. The CDR3 has 15 amino acids. The CDR3 coding sequence is TGTGCCAGCAGTTATTGGGACGTCGTCGGGCAGCCCCAGCATTTT. This translates into CASSYWDVVGQPQHF.

V usage is TRBV20-1 and J usage is TRBJ2-3; D may be TRBD1 (6 bases). CDR3 length equals 13 residues. Per the germline V gene, CDR1 is DFQATT and CDR2 is SNEGSKA (reference sequence). The CDR3 bases are TGCAGCGATATTACAGGGTTGGGAGATACGCAGTATTTT. Protein sequence: CSDITGLGDTQYF.

This clonotype occurred many times. The chain joins TRBV7-9 to TRBJ2-5, with D possibly TRBD2 on 5 matching bases. Trimming removed 5 bases at V and 4 bases at J, with 11 bases between. Looked up from germline, CDR1 is SEHNR and CDR2 is FQNEAQ (reference sequence). This CDR3 is built from 13 residues. The CDR3, as DNA: TGTGCCAGCAGCCCGGGGTGGGGAGAGACCCAGTACTTC. It codes for CASSPGWGETQYF.

This clonotype was recorded a few times. The V gene is TRBV3-1, the J gene TRBJ1-2, with D unclear. CDR3 size: 14 residues. Germline V gene lookup returns CDR1 LGHDT and CDR2 YNNKEL (reference sequence). The V end lost 0 bases, the J end lost 3 bases, and 8 bases lay between the germline ends. CDR3 coding DNA: TGTGCCAGCAGCCAAGACACGGGTTACTATGGCTACACCTTC. As protein: CASSQDTGYYGYTF.

The chain uses TRBV7-2 and TRBJ2-1, with D maybe TRBD2 (5 bases). The germline V and J ends were trimmed by 5 bases and 0 bases, with 11 bases remaining between them. This CDR3 has 15 amino acids. Germline V lookup: CDR1 SGHTA, CDR2 FQGNSA. The CDR3 spells CASSPGVGSYNEQFF. The CDR3 nucleotides read TGTGCCAGCAGCCCCGGGGTGGGCTCCTACAATGAGCAGTTCTTC.

This clonotype was found many times. CDR3 amino acids: CASSDNRGTDTQYF. The CDR3 region has the DNA TGTGCCAGCAGTGACAACAGGGGGACAGATACGCAGTATTTT. The rearrangement links TRBV27 to TRBJ2-3, with TRBD1 matching over 8 bases. This CDR3 is 14 amino acids long. The V and J ends lost 5 bases and 3 bases, in that order; junction bases with no gene match: 4. From germline, CDR1 is MNHEY and CDR2 SMNVEV (reference sequence).

The J gene is TRBJ2-1, the V gene TRBV30, with 7 bases aligning to TRBD1. J lost 6 bases, V lost 8 bases, and 4 bases had no gene match. The CDR3 runs to 11 residues. Germline CDR1 GTSNPN, CDR2 SVGIG (reference sequence). CDR3 protein: CARDSSNEQFF. DNA for the CDR3: TGTGCCAGGGACAGCTCCAATGAGCAGTTCTTC.

This clonotype was picked up many times. The chain uses TRBV6-2 or TRBV6-3 and TRBJ2-3, with D unresolved. The CDR3 is 15 residues long. Germline CDR1 MNHEY, CDR2 SVGEGT. V lost 2 bases, J lost 3 bases, and 12 bases lay in between. The CDR3: CASSYGQIPTDTQYF. The CDR3 DNA reads TGTGCCAGCAGTTACGGGCAGATACCGACAGATACGCAGTATTTT.